This is a list of T cell receptor beta chains from one sample in a study of T cell responses to AZD1222 COVID-19 vaccine. Produced via immunoSEQ multiplex PCR; TCRdb's table is partial and in-frame only. The top ten clones hold roughly 3.1% of a sample with 110,000 to 150,000 clones, about 91% of them seen once. The source material was peripheral blood, sampled on day 0 of AZD1222 vaccination. The receptors come from an adult in good health. Each CDR3 is given with its conserved first and last residue. A D gene is named only where the DNA matches it firmly. Size is stated for part of the rows, as once, few or many counts, or as a class when the clone is expanded.

TRBJ2-2,16,TRBV7-2,once,TRBD2,TGTGCCAGCAGATCTACTAGCGGACCTAACACCGGGGAGCTGTTTTTT,CASRSTSGPNTGELFF
TRBJ1-3,14,TRBV2,.,TRBD1,TGTGCCAGCAGTCTACAGGGGGCTGGAAACACCATATATTTT,CASSLQGAGNTIYF
TRBJ2-3,14,TRBV29-1,.,.,TGCAGCGCTGGCCAGGGTCAAGCCACAGATACGCAGTATTTT,CSAGQGQATDTQYF
TRBJ1-1,12,TRBV6-5,.,TRBD1,TGTGCCAGCAGTAAGCGACAGGGTTCAGCTTTCTTT,CASSKRQGSAFF
TRBJ1-2,14,TRBV4-1,.,TRBD1,TGCGCCAGCAGCCAAGCCAGGGGGCGAGACGGCTACACCTTC,CASSQARGRDGYTF
TRBJ2-5,14,TRBV30,few,.,TGTGCCTGGAGGCCCGCAGGCGGAATCAGGACCCAGTACTTC,CAWRPAGGIRTQYF
TRBJ1-2,15,TRBV28,.,.,TGTGCCAGCAGTTCCCCGGCAGGTTATACCTATGGCTACACCTTC,CASSSPAGYTYGYTF
TRBJ2-5,16,TRBV18,.,TRBD2,TGTGCCAGCTCACCACGGGAACTAGCGGGGGGACAGACCCAGTACTTC,CASSPRELAGGQTQYF
TRBJ2-7,15,TRBV5-1,.,TRBD2,TGCGCCAGCAGCATGGGGGTAGCGGGAGGCTGGGAGCAGTACTTC,CASSMGVAGGWEQYF
TRBJ1-2,16,TRBV5-4,.,TRBD1,TGTGCCACCAAAATCACCAACCAGGGGGTCCCTTATGGCTACACCTTC,CATKITNQGVPYGYTF
TRBJ1-6,17,TRBV21-1,.,.,TGTGCCAGCAGCAAAGACGACACCCACCCCTATAATTCACCCCTCCACTTT,CASSKDDTHPYNSPLHF
TRBJ2-3,15,TRBV18,.,.,TGTGCCAGCTCACCCGACCCAGTAGCGCGGGGTACGCAGTATTTT,CASSPDPVARGTQYF
TRBJ2-3,13,TRBV7-3,.,.,TGTGCCAGCAGCTCCTCGTTAGCAGATACGCAGTATTTT,CASSSSLADTQYF
TRBJ2-2,16,TRBV10-1,.,TRBD1,TGCGCCAGCAGTGAGAGGGGGCGCCCCGACACCGGGGAGCTGTTTTTT,CASSERGRPDTGELFF
TRBJ2-4,14,TRBV28,once,.,TGTGCCAGCAGCCACCAGTTAGCCAAAAACATTCAGTACTTC,CASSHQLAKNIQYF
TRBJ2-1,15,TRBV6-1,.,TRBD2,TGTGCCAGCAGTGACCCTAGCGGGTCTTACAATGAGCAGTTCTTC,CASSDPSGSYNEQFF
TRBJ2-3,18,TRBV7-9,.,TRBD2,TGTGCCAGCAGCTCAACGCTCTCTAAGCGGGGAGGCACAGATACGCAGTATTTT,CASSSTLSKRGGTDTQYF
TRBJ2-1,19,TRBV7-9,.,TRBD2,TGTGCCAGCAGCTTAGCCCCCGAAAGGACTAGCGGGAGTTTCAATGAGCAGTTCTTC,CASSLAPERTSGSFNEQFF
TRBJ1-2,15,TRBV5-1,.,.,TGCGCCAGCAGCCCCGGGACACTCACTCACTATGGCTACACCTTC,CASSPGTLTHYGYTF
TRBJ1-6,14,TRBV6-2/TRBV6-3,.,TRBD1,TGTGCCAGCAGTCCGGGACAGAGTAATTCACCCCTCCACTTT,CASSPGQSNSPLHF
TRBJ1-4,14,TRBV6-5,once,.,TGTGCCAGCCGTACAGGGACGTATAATGAAAAACTGTTTTTT,CASRTGTYNEKLFF
TRBJ1-5,16,TRBV2,.,.,TGTGCCAGCAGTGTATTGGGGCAGCAATCTTATCAGCCCCAGCATTTT,CASSVLGQQSYQPQHF
TRBJ1-1,13,TRBV7-9,few,.,TGTGCCAGCAGCTTAGCGCCGTCAGTTGAAGCTTTCTTT,CASSLAPSVEAFF
TRBJ2-3,16,TRBV29-1,.,TRBD2,TGCAGCGTTGAAGGTGGTAGCGGGTATGGGACAGATACGCAGTATTTT,CSVEGGSGYGTDTQYF
TRBJ2-7,12,TRBV28,.,.,TGTGCCAGCAGGGAGGTGAGCGACGAGCAGTACTTC,CASREVSDEQYF
TRBJ1-6,16,TRBV19,.,TRBD1,TGTGCCAGTAGTATTGGACAGGGGGCAGCGGGTTCACCCCTCCACTTT,CASSIGQGAAGSPLHF
TRBJ2-5,14,TRBV6-5,.,.,TGTGCCAGCAGAGGGCGACAGACCCAAGAGACCCAGTACTTC,CASRGRQTQETQYF
TRBJ2-5,14,TRBV5-4,.,TRBD2,TGTGCCAGCAGCTTACTAGCGGTTGAAGAGACCCAGTACTTC,CASSLLAVEETQYF
TRBJ2-2,18,TRBV11-2,.,TRBD1,TGTGCCAGCAGCTTAGCTCTCCAGGGGACAGTAAACACCGGGGAGCTGTTTTTT,CASSLALQGTVNTGELFF
TRBJ1-2,12,TRBV19,.,.,TGTGCCACCCGTGGGGGAAACTATGGCTACACCTTC,CATRGGNYGYTF
TRBJ1-1,13,TRBV28,.,.,TGTGCCAGCAGTCGACGGGGAATGGGTGAAGCTTTCTTT,CASSRRGMGEAFF
TRBJ2-7,15,TRBV6-5,.,TRBD2,TGTGCCAGCATGTACCGAACTGGCGGGGAGGGCGAGCAGTACTTC,CASMYRTGGEGEQYF
TRBJ2-1,15,TRBV5-1,.,.,TGCGCCAGCAGCTTGTCGGGGACTGACTACAATGAGCAGTTCTTC,CASSLSGTDYNEQFF
TRBJ1-4,15,TRBV5-4,.,.,TGTGCCAGCAGTCTTTGGGCAGGGGAGCGTGAAAAACTGTTTTTT,CASSLWAGEREKLFF
TRBJ2-1,16,TRBV6-4,.,TRBD1,TGTGCCAGCAGTGCCTTAGGACAGGGACGGGGGAATGAGCAGTTCTTC,CASSALGQGRGNEQFF
TRBJ2-1,14,TRBV6-1,.,.,TGTGCCAGCAGTGAATCATGGTATTACAATGAGCAGTTCTTC,CASSESWYYNEQFF
TRBJ2-7,13,TRBV10-1,.,.,TGCGCCAGCAGTGGACAGCGGCTCGACGAGCAGTACTTC,CASSGQRLDEQYF
TRBJ1-1,14,TRBV13,once,.,TGTGCCAGCAGCTTGGGCAGGGGGAACACTGAAGCTTTCTTT,CASSLGRGNTEAFF
TRBJ1-2,14,TRBV15,.,.,TGTGCCACCAGCAGAGATTTGGGGGGTCATGGCTACACCTTC,CATSRDLGGHGYTF
TRBJ1-1,15,TRBV27,.,.,TGTGCCAGCAGTTTTGGGAGGTCGTTGAACACTGAAGCTTTCTTT,CASSFGRSLNTEAFF
TRBJ1-2,14,TRBV28,.,.,TGTGCCAGCAGTTTATCAGGGACGTACTATGGCTACACCTTC,CASSLSGTYYGYTF
TRBJ1-1,13,TRBV18,.,.,TGTGCCAGCTCACCACCCTGGGGCACTGAAGCTTTCTTT,CASSPPWGTEAFF
TRBJ2-3,18,TRBV4-1,.,TRBD2,TGCGCCAGCAGCCAGGGACTAGCGGGGCCTCTTAGCACAGATACGCAGTATTTT,CASSQGLAGPLSTDTQYF
TRBJ1-2,12,TRBV29-1,.,.,TGCAGCGTCTCGGGCTCTACCTATGGCTACACCTTC,CSVSGSTYGYTF
TRBJ2-1,13,TRBV15,.,.,TGTGCCACCAGCGTCTTCACCTACAATGAGCAGTTCTTC,CATSVFTYNEQFF
TRBJ2-5,13,TRBV6-5,.,.,TGTGCCAGCTACCGACAGCACCAAGAGACCCAGTACTTC,CASYRQHQETQYF